This TCR beta chain was identified during a study of cytotoxic CD8 clonotypes in ibrutinib-treated CLL. Overall study results and limits: Sampling times (in sustained-remission versus progressing patients) were not the same. With treatment, public clonotypes, which were uncommon, either contracted or remained stable.

Note on this clone: Antigen specificity is unknown.

Germline V gene lookup returns CDR1 MDHEN and CDR2 SYDVKM. The V gene end was trimmed by 6 bases and the J gene end by 8 bases; junction bases not matched to a gene: 13. CDR3 length equals 16 residues. The planned depth of sequencing spanned 1 in 200,000 to 1 in 1 million T cells. Some clones are missing from TCRdb's copy, which holds only in-frame ones; the method was immunoSEQ multiplex PCR. The sample contains about 140,000 clones, around 93% of which appear only once. The chain joins TRBV28 to TRBJ2-2; 9 bases match TRBD1. This receptor was taken from a human donor with chronic lymphocytic leukemia. The sequencing here drew on PBMCs, taken after 12 months of ibrutinib treatment. CDR3 in amino acids: CASRPTPGQGTGELFF. CDR3 coding DNA: TGTGCCAGCAGGCCGACTCCGGGACAGGGTACGGGGGAGCTGTTTTTT. Supplemented by reference TRBV28 and TRBJ2-2, the full variable domain reads DVKVTQSSRYLVKRTGEKVFLECVQDMDHENMFWYRQDPGLGLRLIYFSYDVKMKEKGDIPEGYSVSREKKERFSLILESASTNQTSMYLCASRPTPGQGTGELFFGEGSRLTVL.